The TCR beta chain under discussion was sequenced for a study of graft-versus-host responses after intestinal transplantation. Study-level background: Anti-thymocyte globulin served as induction for all recipients, who then took tacrolimus and steroids for about 3 years.

This clone was counted a few times. Its antigen is not known. The protocol was immunoSEQ multiplex PCR, while the TCRdb copy is restricted to in-frame clones and leaves out a portion. The sample has under 100,000 clones; roughly 93% are singletons. CDR1 is SGDLS and CDR2 is YYNGEE in the germline V gene. V was clipped by 0 bases and J by 1 base, with 11 bases between them. This CDR3 is 16 amino acids long. The sample was unstimulated CD4+ T cells sorted from spleen or lymph node cells, taken before transplant. This TCR came from a human donor who was the organ donor for an intestinal transplant. V and J are TRBV9 and TRBJ2-1, with no clear D. The CDR3 sequence: CASSVADSLSYNEQFF. DNA for the CDR3: TGTGCCAGCAGCGTAGCGGATAGCCTATCCTACAATGAGCAGTTCTTC.